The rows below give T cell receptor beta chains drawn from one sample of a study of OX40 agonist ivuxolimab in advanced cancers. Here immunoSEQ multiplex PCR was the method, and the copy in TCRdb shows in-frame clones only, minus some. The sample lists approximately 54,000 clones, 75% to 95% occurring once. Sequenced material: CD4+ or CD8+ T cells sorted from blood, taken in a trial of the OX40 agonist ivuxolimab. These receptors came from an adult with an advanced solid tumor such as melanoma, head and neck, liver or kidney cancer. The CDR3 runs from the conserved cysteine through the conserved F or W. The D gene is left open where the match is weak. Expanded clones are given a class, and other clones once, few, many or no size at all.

CDR3nt: TGTGCCAGCAGTTTATCACCTGGGCGGGAGCCGGATACGCAGTATTTT; CDR3aa: CASSLSPGREPDTQYF; d_gene: TRBD2; j_gene: TRBJ2-3; v_gene: TRBV27; abundance: .
CDR3nt: TGTGCCAGCAGAAAACAGGGGAACACTGAAGCTTTCTTT; CDR3aa: CASRKQGNTEAFF; d_gene: .; j_gene: TRBJ1-1; v_gene: TRBV6-5; abundance: .
CDR3nt: TGTGCCAGCTCACCACCAATACTAGCGGGGGCCACGGGATACTACGAGCAGTACTTC; CDR3aa: CASSPPILAGATGYYEQYF; d_gene: TRBD2; j_gene: TRBJ2-7; v_gene: TRBV18; abundance: .
CDR3nt: TGTGCCAGCAGCCTAGCGGGAGGGAGCAATGAGCAGTTCTTC; CDR3aa: CASSLAGGSNEQFF; d_gene: TRBD2; j_gene: TRBJ2-1; v_gene: TRBV7-6; abundance: .
CDR3nt: TGTGCCAGCAGCTCGTTGGGGCAGGGGGTTGACTACGAGCAGTACTTC; CDR3aa: CASSSLGQGVDYEQYF; d_gene: TRBD1; j_gene: TRBJ2-7; v_gene: TRBV5-6; abundance: .
CDR3nt: TGTGCCAGTAGTCCACAGGCGAACTATGGCTACACCTTC; CDR3aa: CASSPQANYGYTF; d_gene: .; j_gene: TRBJ1-2; v_gene: TRBV19; abundance: .
CDR3nt: TGTGCCAGCAGCGAGGGACTAGCGTTCCGCACAGATACGCAGTATTTT; CDR3aa: CASSEGLAFRTDTQYF; d_gene: TRBD2; j_gene: TRBJ2-3; v_gene: TRBV13; abundance: .
CDR3nt: TGTGCCAGCACCCGGGGGTCGGGCTACAATGAGCAGTTCTTC; CDR3aa: CASTRGSGYNEQFF; d_gene: .; j_gene: TRBJ2-1; v_gene: TRBV2; abundance: once
CDR3nt: TGTGCCAGTAGTAAGGAGGGGGACTATCCGAGTACTGAAGCTTTCTTT; CDR3aa: CASSKEGDYPSTEAFF; d_gene: .; j_gene: TRBJ1-1; v_gene: TRBV19; abundance: .
CDR3nt: TGTGCCAGCAGCTTAAGAGGGACGGAAGGGATCTACGAGCAGTACTTC; CDR3aa: CASSLRGTEGIYEQYF; d_gene: .; j_gene: TRBJ2-7; v_gene: TRBV13; abundance: .
CDR3nt: TGTGCCATCAGCCCGGGACAGGGGTCAGATACGCAGTATTTT; CDR3aa: CAISPGQGSDTQYF; d_gene: TRBD1; j_gene: TRBJ2-3; v_gene: TRBV10-3; abundance: .
CDR3nt: TGCGCCAGCAGCACTAGGACGTTCGAGACCCAGTACTTC; CDR3aa: CASSTRTFETQYF; d_gene: .; j_gene: TRBJ2-5; v_gene: TRBV4-1; abundance: once
CDR3nt: TGTGCCAGCAGCTTGCAGGGGGACTGGTCAGATACGCAGTATTTT; CDR3aa: CASSLQGDWSDTQYF; d_gene: .; j_gene: TRBJ2-3; v_gene: TRBV9; abundance: once
CDR3nt: TGTGCCAGCAGCCCAATATGGAACACCGGGGAGCTGTTTTTT; CDR3aa: CASSPIWNTGELFF; d_gene: .; j_gene: TRBJ2-2; v_gene: TRBV7-9; abundance: .
CDR3nt: TGTGCCAGTAGTGGTAGTCAGTTATGGAACACTGAAGCTTTCTTT; CDR3aa: CASSGSQLWNTEAFF; d_gene: .; j_gene: TRBJ1-1; v_gene: TRBV19; abundance: .
CDR3nt: TGTGCCAGCAGCTTAGCACAGGGTTACAATGAGCAGTTCTTC; CDR3aa: CASSLAQGYNEQFF; d_gene: .; j_gene: TRBJ2-1; v_gene: TRBV7-9; abundance: .
CDR3nt: TGTGCCAGCAGTCGCTTCAGAAATGAGCAGTTCTTC; CDR3aa: CASSRFRNEQFF; d_gene: .; j_gene: TRBJ2-1; v_gene: TRBV27; abundance: .
CDR3nt: TGTGCCAGCAGTGAATTTGGGGGGGCCTTGAACACTGAAGCTTTCTTT; CDR3aa: CASSEFGGALNTEAFF; d_gene: .; j_gene: TRBJ1-1; v_gene: TRBV25-1; abundance: .
CDR3nt: TGTGCCAGCAGTTTGAGGTACTTGGAGACCCAGTACTTC; CDR3aa: CASSLRYLETQYF; d_gene: .; j_gene: TRBJ2-5; v_gene: TRBV27; abundance: .
CDR3nt: TGCAGCGTTGACCAAGACTACAGGGGAGGCTATGGCTACACCTTC; CDR3aa: CSVDQDYRGGYGYTF; d_gene: TRBD1; j_gene: TRBJ1-2; v_gene: TRBV29-1; abundance: few
CDR3nt: TGTGCCAGTAGTATAGGACTCGAGCAGTTCTTC; CDR3aa: CASSIGLEQFF; d_gene: .; j_gene: TRBJ2-1; v_gene: TRBV19; abundance: .
CDR3nt: TGTGCCAGTAGTATAGTGAGACAGGGGTCCCCTGAAGCTTTCTTT; CDR3aa: CASSIVRQGSPEAFF; d_gene: TRBD1; j_gene: TRBJ1-1; v_gene: TRBV19; abundance: .
CDR3nt: TGCGCCAGCAGTCCGGGACAGGGGGTTAACACTGAAGCTTTCTTT; CDR3aa: CASSPGQGVNTEAFF; d_gene: TRBD1; j_gene: TRBJ1-1; v_gene: TRBV5-1; abundance: .
CDR3nt: TGTGCCAGCAGCTTTTCAGGAACTGAAGCTTTCTTT; CDR3aa: CASSFSGTEAFF; d_gene: .; j_gene: TRBJ1-1; v_gene: TRBV5-5; abundance: .
CDR3nt: TGTGCCAGCAGCTTAGCTACCAGGGGGCCCAACGTCCTGACTTTC; CDR3aa: CASSLATRGPNVLTF; d_gene: TRBD1; j_gene: TRBJ2-6; v_gene: TRBV7-6; abundance: once
CDR3nt: TGTGCCAGCAGCTTAGAGGAGGGCAGATTGAACACTGAAGCTTTCTTT; CDR3aa: CASSLEEGRLNTEAFF; d_gene: .; j_gene: TRBJ1-1; v_gene: TRBV13; abundance: .
CDR3nt: TGTGCCAGCATCCCACCGGCGGCAGGGATCCCCGGGGAGCTGTTTTTT; CDR3aa: CASIPPAAGIPGELFF; d_gene: .; j_gene: TRBJ2-2; v_gene: TRBV7-8; abundance: once
CDR3nt: TGTGCCAGCAGCTTAGATATTAGCGTATACACCGGGGAGCTGTTTTTT; CDR3aa: CASSLDISVYTGELFF; d_gene: .; j_gene: TRBJ2-2; v_gene: TRBV7-9; abundance: .
CDR3nt: TGTGCCTGGACCACGGGGGGGGCTGAAGCTTTCTTT; CDR3aa: CAWTTGGAEAFF; d_gene: .; j_gene: TRBJ1-1; v_gene: TRBV30; abundance: once
CDR3nt: TGTGCCAGCAGTTACCCCGGGGAGATACAGACCCAGTACTTC; CDR3aa: CASSYPGEIQTQYF; d_gene: .; j_gene: TRBJ2-5; v_gene: TRBV6-6; abundance: .
CDR3nt: TGTGCCAGCAGTCCCGCCGGGGGTAGCGGGAGGGCCACTGAGCAGTTCTTC; CDR3aa: CASSPAGGSGRATEQFF; d_gene: TRBD2; j_gene: TRBJ2-1; v_gene: TRBV28; abundance: .
CDR3nt: TGTGCCAGCAGCTTAGCGCTACTAGCGGGGGACTACAATGAGCAGTTCTTC; CDR3aa: CASSLALLAGDYNEQFF; d_gene: TRBD2; j_gene: TRBJ2-1; v_gene: TRBV13; abundance: .
CDR3nt: TGTGCCAGCAGTGAAGAAGGCAGGGCCCCTTACAATGAGCAGTTCTTC; CDR3aa: CASSEEGRAPYNEQFF; d_gene: .; j_gene: TRBJ2-1; v_gene: TRBV6-1; abundance: .
CDR3nt: TGTGCCAGCAGTGTCACAGGGTACTACAATGAGCAGTTCTTC; CDR3aa: CASSVTGYYNEQFF; d_gene: .; j_gene: TRBJ2-1; v_gene: TRBV25-1; abundance: .
CDR3nt: TGCGCCAGCAGCCAAAACAGCTACGAGCAGTACTTC; CDR3aa: CASSQNSYEQYF; d_gene: .; j_gene: TRBJ2-7; v_gene: TRBV4-3; abundance: .
CDR3nt: TGTGCCAGCAGCTTGCGGGGCAGCCCTAGTGATGGCAATCAGCCCCAGCATTTT; CDR3aa: CASSLRGSPSDGNQPQHF; d_gene: .; j_gene: TRBJ1-5; v_gene: TRBV7-9; abundance: .
CDR3nt: TGTGCCAGCAGTCCCGGGACAGGGTTACCGTACGAGCAGTACTTC; CDR3aa: CASSPGTGLPYEQYF; d_gene: TRBD1; j_gene: TRBJ2-7; v_gene: TRBV27; abundance: .
CDR3nt: TGCGCCAGCAGCCAGGGCAGCTCCTACGAGCAGTACTTC; CDR3aa: CASSQGSSYEQYF; d_gene: .; j_gene: TRBJ2-7; v_gene: TRBV4-1; abundance: .
CDR3nt: TGCAGCGTTTTTCAGAGGGCAAACGGCTACAATGAGCAGTTCTTC; CDR3aa: CSVFQRANGYNEQFF; d_gene: .; j_gene: TRBJ2-1; v_gene: TRBV29-1; abundance: .
CDR3nt: TGTGCCAGCACTCCTCACGCTGGGGCCGAGCAGTACTTC; CDR3aa: CASTPHAGAEQYF; d_gene: .; j_gene: TRBJ2-7; v_gene: TRBV6-6; abundance: .
CDR3nt: TGTGCCAGCAGCTTAGCCCCAGGGGGGTATGGCACTGAAGCTTTCTTT; CDR3aa: CASSLAPGGYGTEAFF; d_gene: TRBD1; j_gene: TRBJ1-1; v_gene: TRBV7-2; abundance: .
CDR3nt: TGTGCCAGCAGCCAAGATTGGGTTAACTATGGCTACACCTTC; CDR3aa: CASSQDWVNYGYTF; d_gene: .; j_gene: TRBJ1-2; v_gene: TRBV14; abundance: .
CDR3nt: TGTGCCACCAGCACAACGCGAAATGAGCAGTTCTTC; CDR3aa: CATSTTRNEQFF; d_gene: .; j_gene: TRBJ2-1; v_gene: TRBV15; abundance: .